A single TCR beta chain is shown here with its context. No antigen is known for it. Produced via immunoSEQ multiplex PCR; TCRdb's table is partial and in-frame only. The table lists 85,000 to 130,000 clones, 80% to 95% of them singletons. This sample was included in a study of siplizumab effects on memory and regulatory T cells. Notes on the study in general: Naive T cells, seemingly more diverse than memory cells, seemed major alloresponse contributors. Proliferating Tregs' suppressive function in siplizumab cultures went unconfirmed. The majority of clones, roughly 75-95% of proliferating CD4+ or CD8+ clones, lacked an assignable naive or memory phenotype. Unstimulated subsets accounted for the mapping of only a minor share of the clones that were alloreactive.

The ends were cut back, 1 base at V and 5 bases at J, with 15 bases in the middle. CDR1 and CDR2 (germline): MNHEY, SVGAGI. CDR3 size: 15 residues. Sequencing input: CD4+ T cells sorted from blood. The rearrangement links TRBV6-5 to TRBJ2-7; TRBD2 is a possible D gene (6 bases). This receptor was obtained from a human donor in good health. Some clones in this sample may be carry-over from other donors' samples. CDR3 coding DNA: TGTGCCAGCAGTTACTACGGGAGACAATCGGACGAGCAGTACTTC. Its protein product is CASSYYGRQSDEQYF.